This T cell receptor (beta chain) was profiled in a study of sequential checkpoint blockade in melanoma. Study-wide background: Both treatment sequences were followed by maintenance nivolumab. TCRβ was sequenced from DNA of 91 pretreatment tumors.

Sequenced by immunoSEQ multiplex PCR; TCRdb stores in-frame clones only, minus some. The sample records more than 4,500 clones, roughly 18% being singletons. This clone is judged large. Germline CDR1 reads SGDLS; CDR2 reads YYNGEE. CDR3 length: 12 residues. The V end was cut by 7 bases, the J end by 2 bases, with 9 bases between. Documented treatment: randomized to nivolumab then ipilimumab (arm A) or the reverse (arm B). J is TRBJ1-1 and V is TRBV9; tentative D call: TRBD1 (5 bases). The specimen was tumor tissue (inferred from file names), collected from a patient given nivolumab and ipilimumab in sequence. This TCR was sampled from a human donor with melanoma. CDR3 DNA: TGTGCCAGCTCAAGGGGTAACACTGAAGCTTTCTTT. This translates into CASSRGNTEAFF. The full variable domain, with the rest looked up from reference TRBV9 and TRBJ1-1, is DSGVTQTPKHLITATGQRVTLRCSPRSGDLSVYWYQQSLDQGLQFLIQYYNGEERAKGNILERFSAQQFPDLHSELNLSSLELGDSALYFCASSRGNTEAFFGQGTRLTVV.